The T cell receptor beta chain under discussion was sequenced for a study of cytomegalovirus exposure and HLA in healthy donors. On the study more broadly: Of about 400 genotyped donors, about 80% clustered with self-reported Caucasian donors. The study's findings and limits: Approximately 18,000 TCR beta sequences were associated with HLA alleles at 0.05 false discovery rate in a later analysis.

Remarks on this clone: Antigen specificity is unknown.

PCR used 60 Vbeta primers and 13 Jbeta primers. The data were produced by immunoSEQ multiplex PCR, yet TCRdb's version contains in-frame clones alone and is incomplete. The table shows over 70,000 clones, with 77% occurring only once. The sequence came from a man aged 50 to 60 in good health and CMV-seropositive. Sequenced sample: PBMCs.

DNA of the CDR3: TGTGCCAGCAACCTAGCGGTGAGCACAGATACGCAGTATTTT. Translating gives CASNLAVSTDTQYF. The V call is TRBV5-6, the J call TRBJ2-3; TRBD2 matches at 7 bases. The CDR3 is 14 amino acids. V dropped 6 bases and J dropped 0; count of bases not matched to a gene: 4. The V gene's germline CDR1 is SGHDT and CDR2 YYEEEE.